The rows below give T cell receptor beta chains drawn from one sample of a study of beta chain features in type 1 diabetes. Sequencing was performed with immunoSEQ multiplex PCR; in TCRdb, only in-frame clones are kept and a portion is missing. The table shows about 370,000 clones, with 8% to 10% occurring only once. Sequencing was done on a sample of central memory CD4+ T cells from blood. These receptors were collected from a man aged 25 to 40 with type 1 diabetes. The CDR3 runs from the conserved cysteine through the conserved F or W. Each record gives: J gene, V gene, D gene, CDR3 length, clone size, CDR3 DNA, CDR3 protein. D genes are given only for firm matches. Not every row has a clone size; where given, it reads once, few, many or a size class.

TRBJ2-1 | TRBV21-1 | . | 18 | few | TGTGCCAGCAGCAGGGCAGGGGTCTCACCCTCCTCCTACAATGAGCAGTTCTTC | CASSRAGVSPSSYNEQFF
TRBJ2-3 | TRBV2 | . | 12 | . | TGTGCCAGCACCCAAACAGGGTATACGCAGTATTTT | CASTQTGYTQYF
TRBJ1-1 | TRBV5-1 | . | 15 | . | TGCGCCAGCAGCTCTCGGGGTTCACAGAACACTGAAGCTTTCTTT | CASSSRGSQNTEAFF
TRBJ1-4 | TRBV6-5 | TRBD1 | 15 | few | TGTGCCAGCGGGCCGTGGACAGGGGCTAATGAAAAACTGTTTTTT | CASGPWTGANEKLFF
TRBJ2-3 | TRBV18 | . | 13 | many | TGTGCCAGCTCACCTTTAGGAACAGATACGCAGTATTTT | CASSPLGTDTQYF
TRBJ1-4 | TRBV5-1 | TRBD1 | 14 | . | TGCGCCAGCAGCTTTGGACAGGGGAAAGATAAACTGTTTTTT | CASSFGQGKDKLFF
TRBJ2-1 | TRBV28 | . | 15 | few | TGTGCCAGCAGCTCCCCAGGGAAGGCGTACAATGAGCAGTTCTTC | CASSSPGKAYNEQFF
TRBJ2-7 | TRBV6-1 | . | 12 | few | TGTGCCAGTTCTCGGGAGACCTACGAGCAGTACTTC | CASSRETYEQYF
TRBJ1-1 | TRBV5-1 | . | 15 | . | TGCGCCAGCAGCCTGGGGTGGGGATCGGGGACTGAAGCTTTCTTT | CASSLGWGSGTEAFF
TRBJ2-1 | TRBV7-8 | TRBD2 | 17 | few | TGTGCCAGCAGCTTAGGCGCTAGCGGTAGCTCCTACAATGAGCAGTTCTTC | CASSLGASGSSYNEQFF
TRBJ2-7 | TRBV29-1 | . | 14 | . | TGCAGCCCACGTAACAGGTCCCGGGACTACGAGCAGTACTTC | CSPRNRSRDYEQYF
TRBJ2-5 | TRBV11-2 | . | 14 | few | TGTGCCAGCACCCGGTTTTTGGCAACCCAGACCCAGTACTTC | CASTRFLATQTQYF
TRBJ2-7 | TRBV4-1 | . | 14 | few | TGCGCCAGCAGCCAAAGTAGAACCAGCTACGAGCAGTACTTC | CASSQSRTSYEQYF
TRBJ1-3 | TRBV7-8 | TRBD1 | 14 | . | TGTGCCAGCAGGGAGCAGACAGGGGGAAACACCATATATTTT | CASREQTGGNTIYF
TRBJ1-5 | TRBV10-3 | . | 13 | . | TGTGCCATCAGTGAACTAGGGGTTCAGCCCCAGCATTTT | CAISELGVQPQHF
TRBJ2-1 | TRBV7-2 | . | 15 | once | TGTGCCAGCAGCTTAAGAGGGATCGGCTACAATGAGCAGTTCTTC | CASSLRGIGYNEQFF
TRBJ2-7 | TRBV21-1 | . | 13 | few | TGTGCCAGCCCCCAGACAGGGTTCTACGAGCAGTACTTC | CASPQTGFYEQYF
TRBJ1-1 | TRBV9 | TRBD1 | 14 | few | TGTGCCAGCAGCGGGTTGGACAGGGGAACTGAAGCTTTCTTT | CASSGLDRGTEAFF
TRBJ2-1 | TRBV7-9 | TRBD1 | 15 | . | TGTGCCAGCAGCTCCGGACAGGGCTCCTACAATGAGCAGTTCTTC | CASSSGQGSYNEQFF
TRBJ2-3 | TRBV7-9 | TRBD2 | 16 | . | TGTGCCAGCCGCCGTGGGACTAGCGGAAGCACAGATACGCAGTATTTT | CASRRGTSGSTDTQYF
TRBJ1-1 | TRBV19 | . | 14 | . | TGTGCCAGTAGTTCAGTCGTGTCGAACACTGAAGCTTTCTTT | CASSSVVSNTEAFF
TRBJ2-3 | TRBV19 | TRBD2 | 14 | few | TGTGCCAGTAGTATGGGAGGGGATGGAGATACGCAGTATTTT | CASSMGGDGDTQYF
TRBJ1-1 | TRBV7-9 | . | 15 | . | TGTGCCAGCAGCTTAAGATCTCTATATAACACTGAAGCTTTCTTT | CASSLRSLYNTEAFF
TRBJ2-4 | TRBV27 | TRBD1 | 15 | few | TGTGCCAGCAGTTCTCAGGGGGCGGCCAAAAACATTCAGTACTTC | CASSSQGAAKNIQYF
TRBJ2-1 | TRBV6-6 | . | 16 | many | TGTGCCAGCAGTTACTCTTTACTAGCATTTAACAATGAGCAGTTCTTC | CASSYSLLAFNNEQFF
TRBJ2-6 | TRBV7-9 | . | 15 | many | TGTGCCAGCAGCGCCGTAGAATCTGGGGCCAACGTCCTGACTTTC | CASSAVESGANVLTF
TRBJ2-7 | TRBV29-1 | . | 15 | many | TGCAGCGTTGACCGATTGGGGGGGGCGAGATACGAGCAGTACTTC | CSVDRLGGARYEQYF
TRBJ1-1 | TRBV5-1 | . | 14 | few | TGCGCCAGCAGGTTAATACCACAGGGCACTGAAGCTTTCTTT | CASRLIPQGTEAFF
TRBJ2-3 | TRBV29-1 | TRBD1 | 14 | many | TGCAGCGTCGGACAGGGGATGAGCACAGATACGCAGTATTTT | CSVGQGMSTDTQYF
TRBJ1-3 | TRBV9 | . | 16 | . | TGTGCCAGCGGACCCCTGGGGAAAAGCTCTGGAAACACCATATATTTT | CASGPLGKSSGNTIYF
TRBJ1-1 | TRBV10-1 | TRBD1 | 15 | few | TGCGCCAGCAGTGTGGGACAGGTGGGGAACACTGAAGCTTTCTTT | CASSVGQVGNTEAFF
TRBJ2-7 | TRBV11-2 | . | 13 | . | TGTGCCAGCAGCTTGTGGCAGGTCCCAGGGCAGTACTTC | CASSLWQVPGQYF
TRBJ2-7 | TRBV11-2 | . | 14 | . | TGTGCCAGCAGCACCCGGGACGGGACCTACGAGCAGTACTTC | CASSTRDGTYEQYF
TRBJ2-1 | TRBV5-1 | TRBD2 | 17 | many | TGCGCCAGCAGCTTGTGGGGCCTAGCGGGAGAGTACAATGAGCAGTTCTTC | CASSLWGLAGEYNEQFF
TRBJ2-3 | TRBV28 | TRBD1 | 15 | . | TGTGCCAGCAGTTCATCGGGACAGGGAACAGATACGCAGTATTTT | CASSSSGQGTDTQYF
TRBJ1-1 | TRBV10-1 | . | 13 | . | TGCGCCAGCAGTGAGAACTGGGCCACTGAAGCTTTCTTT | CASSENWATEAFF
TRBJ2-2 | TRBV7-9 | . | 15 | few | TGTGCCAGCAGCTTCGGACACCAGAACACCGGGGAGCTGTTTTTT | CASSFGHQNTGELFF